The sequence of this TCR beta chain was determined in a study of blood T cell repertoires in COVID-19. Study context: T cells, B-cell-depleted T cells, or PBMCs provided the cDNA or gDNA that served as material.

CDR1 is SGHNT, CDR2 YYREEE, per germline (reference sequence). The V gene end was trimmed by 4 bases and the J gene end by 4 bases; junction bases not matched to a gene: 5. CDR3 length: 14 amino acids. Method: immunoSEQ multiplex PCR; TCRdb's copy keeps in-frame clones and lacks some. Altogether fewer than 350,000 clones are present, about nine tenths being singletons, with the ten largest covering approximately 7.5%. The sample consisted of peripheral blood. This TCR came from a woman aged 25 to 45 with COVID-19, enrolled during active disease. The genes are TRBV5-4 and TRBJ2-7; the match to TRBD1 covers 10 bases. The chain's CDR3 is CASSPGTGEYEQYF. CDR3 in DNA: TGTGCCAGCAGCCCCGGGACAGGGGAGTACGAGCAGTACTTC. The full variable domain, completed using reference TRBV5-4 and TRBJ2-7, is ETGVTQSPTHLIKTRGQQVTLRCSSQSGHNTVSWYQQALGQGPQFIFQYYREEENGRGNFPPRFSGLQFPNYSSELNVNALELDDSALYLCASSPGTGEYEQYFGPGTRLTVT.